The 9 T cell receptor beta chains listed next were all sequenced from one sample in a study of blood T cell repertoires in COVID-19 (dated by TCRdb to about 2020). The receptor library was made with the immunoSEQ multiplex PCR assay. Not all clones reach the TCRdb copy of this immuneACCESS table, which keeps in-frame sequences only. Checked studies attribute under half of the gap to unresolved V genes and leave the rest unexplained. Recorded for this sample are around 450,000 clones; approximately 90% of them occurred a single time. The top ten clonotypes cover under 0.85% of the sample. The material sequenced was PBMCs or T cells enriched from blood (not recorded which). These receptors were obtained from a woman under 30 who had recovered from COVID-19.

The chain recombines TRBV4-1 with TRBJ2-5; D call uncertain. The CDR3 consists of 13 residues. V gave up 8 bases and J gave up 5 bases, with 15 bases separating them. The germline V gene has CDR1 MGHRA and CDR2 YSYEKL. The CDR3 DNA reads TGCGCCAGCTCGAGGTGGGTGAGCGAGACCCAGTACTTC. Translated: CASSRWVSETQYF.

The chain joins TRBV12-3 or TRBV12-4 to TRBJ1-2, with 10 bases matching TRBD1. Trimming removed 3 bases from V and 7 bases from J; junction bases left unmatched: 2. The CDR3 is made up of 13 amino acids. The CDR3 protein is CASSFGQGGGYTF. The DNA for the CDR3 is TGTGCCAGCAGTTTTGGACAGGGGGGTGGCTACACCTTC.

The V gene is TRBV15, the J gene TRBJ1-5, with 9 bases identical to TRBD1. This CDR3 is 14 amino acids long. V lost 5 bases and J lost 7; bases outside the gene matches: 6. CDR1 is LNHNV, CDR2 YYDKDF, per germline (reference sequence). The CDR3 sequence is CATSGTGTRQPQHF. CDR3 bases: TGTGCCACCAGCGGGACAGGGACGCGCCAGCCCCAGCATTTT.

The chain recombines TRBV23-1 with TRBJ2-7; 7 nucleotides align to TRBD1. TRBV23-1 is noted as an ORF with a role that remains uncertain. The trim removed 8 bases at V and 2 bases at J, leaving 15 bases unmatched. This CDR3 spans 16 amino acids. This CDR3 reads CASPERDRDSTYEQYF. CDR3 bases: TGCGCCAGCCCAGAGAGAGACCGGGACAGTACCTACGAGCAGTACTTC.

The chain has TRBV2 and TRBJ2-7; D is possibly TRBD2 (5 bases). The V gene lost 2 bases and the J gene lost 5 bases, with 16 bases spanning the gap. Germline V CDR1 and CDR2: SNHLY, FYNNEI. The CDR3 runs to 15 residues. CDR3 loop: CASSEWTFKEDEQYF. The CDR3 DNA reads TGTGCCAGCAGTGAATGGACTTTCAAGGAGGACGAGCAGTACTTC.

The J gene is TRBJ2-5, the V gene TRBV2, with 7 positions matching TRBD1. The CDR3 spans 14 residues. J lost 5 bases, V lost 5 bases, and 8 bases had no gene match. CDR1 is SNHLY and CDR2 is FYNNEI in the germline V gene. Here the CDR3 DNA reads TGTGCCAGCAGTCGTCAGGGGGAAACGGAGACCCAGTACTTC. This codes for CASSRQGETETQYF.

CDR3 bases: TGTGCCAGCAGCTTATTACAGGGGACCGCTGAAGCTTTCTTT. Translating it yields CASSLLQGTAEAFF. This sequence joins TRBV5-6 and TRBJ1-1; TRBD1 aligns across 7 bases. The CDR3 is 14 amino acids. The ends lost 2 bases at V and 6 bases at J; junction bases unmatched: 7. The germline V gene has CDR1 SGHDT and CDR2 YYEEEE.

This clone has a handful of counts. The rearrangement links TRBV5-1 to TRBJ1-3, with TRBD1 as a possible D gene (5 bases). Germline V CDR1 and CDR2: SGHRS, YFSETQ. Deletions cut 3 bases from V and 0 bases from J, with 7 bases between. This CDR3 has 14 amino acids. The CDR3 loop is CASSSGLSGNTIYF. Written as DNA, the CDR3 is TGCGCCAGCAGCTCGGGACTCTCTGGAAACACCATATATTTT.

The rearrangement links TRBV11-3 to TRBJ1-1, with a possible D match to TRBD1 (5 bases). This CDR3 is built from 15 residues. The V end was cut by 1 base, the J end by 6 bases, with 15 bases between. Germline lookup yields CDR1 SGHNT and CDR2 YENEEA. The CDR3 reads CASSLGGGDGAEAFF. In DNA, the CDR3 is TGTGCCAGCAGCTTAGGGGGGGGTGACGGAGCTGAAGCTTTCTTT.